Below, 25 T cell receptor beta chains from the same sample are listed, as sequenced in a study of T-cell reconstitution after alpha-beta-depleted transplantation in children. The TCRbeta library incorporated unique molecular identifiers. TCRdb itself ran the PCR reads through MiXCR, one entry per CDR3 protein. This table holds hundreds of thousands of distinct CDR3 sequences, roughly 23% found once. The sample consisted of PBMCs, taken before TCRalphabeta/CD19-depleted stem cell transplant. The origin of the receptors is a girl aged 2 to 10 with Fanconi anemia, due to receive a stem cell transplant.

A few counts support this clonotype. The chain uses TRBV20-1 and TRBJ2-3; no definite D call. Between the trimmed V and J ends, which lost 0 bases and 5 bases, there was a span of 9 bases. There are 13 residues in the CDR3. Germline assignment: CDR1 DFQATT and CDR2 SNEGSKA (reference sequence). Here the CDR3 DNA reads TGCAGTGCTAGAGATTCCCGAGTAGATACGCAGTATTTT. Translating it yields CSARDSRVDTQYF.

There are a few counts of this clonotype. The CDR3 here is CATSDRLELGNEQFF. The CDR3 nucleotides read TGTGCCACCAGTGATCGCCTAGAGCTGGGCAATGAGCAGTTCTTC. The rearrangement uses TRBV24-1 and TRBJ2-1, with D uncertain. Trimming took off 3 bases at V and 6 bases at J, with 14 bases between the two ends. CDR1 and CDR2 (germline): KGHDR, SFDVKD. The CDR3 covers 15 residues.

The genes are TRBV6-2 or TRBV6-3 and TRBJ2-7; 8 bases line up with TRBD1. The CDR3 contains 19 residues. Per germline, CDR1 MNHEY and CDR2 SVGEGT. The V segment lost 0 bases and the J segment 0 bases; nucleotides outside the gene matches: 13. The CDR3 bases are TGTGCCAGCAGTTACTCGCCGAAGTTAAGACAGGGGCACTCCTACGAGCAGTACTTC. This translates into CASSYSPKLRQGHSYEQYF.

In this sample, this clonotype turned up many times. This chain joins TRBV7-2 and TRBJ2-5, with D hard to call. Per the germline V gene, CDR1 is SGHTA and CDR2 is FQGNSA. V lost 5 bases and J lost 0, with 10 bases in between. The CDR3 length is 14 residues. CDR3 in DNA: TGTGCCAGCAGCCCCCGGCGCGACCAAGAGACCCAGTACTTC. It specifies CASSPRRDQETQYF. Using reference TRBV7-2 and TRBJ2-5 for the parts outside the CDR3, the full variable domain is GAGVSQSPSNKVTEKGKDVELRCDPISGHTALYWYRQSLGQGLEFLIYFQGNSAPDKSGLPSDRFSAERTGGSVSTLTIQRTQQEDSAVYLCASSPRRDQETQYFGPGTRLLVL.

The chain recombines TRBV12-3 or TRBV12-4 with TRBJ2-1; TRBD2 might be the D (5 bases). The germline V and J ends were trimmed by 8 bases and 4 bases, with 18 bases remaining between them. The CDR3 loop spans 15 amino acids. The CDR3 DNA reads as TGTGCCAGCGGGCTGGAGCGGTCTTGGTACAATGAGCAGTTCTTC. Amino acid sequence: CASGLERSWYNEQFF.

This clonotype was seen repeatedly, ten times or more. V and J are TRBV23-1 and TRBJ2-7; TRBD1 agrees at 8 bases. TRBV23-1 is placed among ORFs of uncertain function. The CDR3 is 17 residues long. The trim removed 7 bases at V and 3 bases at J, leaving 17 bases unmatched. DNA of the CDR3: TGCGCCAGCACTAGACAGGGGAAGCCTTCTTGTGACTACGAGCAGTACTTC. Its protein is CASTRQGKPSCDYEQYF.

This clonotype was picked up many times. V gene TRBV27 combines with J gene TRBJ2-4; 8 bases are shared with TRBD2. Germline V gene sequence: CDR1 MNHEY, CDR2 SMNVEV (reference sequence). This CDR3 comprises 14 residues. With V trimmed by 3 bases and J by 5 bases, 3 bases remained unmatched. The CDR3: CASSFAGGENIQYF. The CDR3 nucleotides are TGTGCCAGCAGTTTTGCCGGGGGGGAAAACATTCAGTACTTC.

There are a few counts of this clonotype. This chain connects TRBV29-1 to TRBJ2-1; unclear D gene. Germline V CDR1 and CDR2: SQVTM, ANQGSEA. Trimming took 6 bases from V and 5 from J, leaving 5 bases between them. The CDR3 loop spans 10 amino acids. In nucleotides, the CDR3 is TGCAGCGTCGCCAACAATGAGCAGTTCTTC. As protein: CSVANNEQFF.

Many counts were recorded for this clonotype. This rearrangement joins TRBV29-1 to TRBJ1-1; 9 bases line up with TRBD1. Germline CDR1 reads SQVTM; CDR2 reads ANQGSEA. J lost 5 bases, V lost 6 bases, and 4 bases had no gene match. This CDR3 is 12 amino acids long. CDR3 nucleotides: TGCAGCGTAGGACAGGGGTGGACTGAAGCTTTCTTT. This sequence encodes CSVGQGWTEAFF.

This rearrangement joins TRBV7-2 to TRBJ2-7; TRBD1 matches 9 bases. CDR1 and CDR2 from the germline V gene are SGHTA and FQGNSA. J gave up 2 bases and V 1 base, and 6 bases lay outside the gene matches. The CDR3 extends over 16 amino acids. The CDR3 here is CASSLVGTGYTYEQYF. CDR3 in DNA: TGTGCCAGCAGCTTAGTCGGGACAGGGTATACCTACGAGCAGTACTTC.

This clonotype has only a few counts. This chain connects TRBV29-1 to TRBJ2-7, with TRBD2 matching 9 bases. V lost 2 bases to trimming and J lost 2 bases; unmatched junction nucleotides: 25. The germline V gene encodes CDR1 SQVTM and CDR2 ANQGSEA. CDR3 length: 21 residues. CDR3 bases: TGCAGCGTTGAAATTAGGGATAAGGAGGGTCGACTAGCGGAGATAGCCTACGAGCAGTACTTC. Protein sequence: CSVEIRDKEGRLAEIAYEQYF.

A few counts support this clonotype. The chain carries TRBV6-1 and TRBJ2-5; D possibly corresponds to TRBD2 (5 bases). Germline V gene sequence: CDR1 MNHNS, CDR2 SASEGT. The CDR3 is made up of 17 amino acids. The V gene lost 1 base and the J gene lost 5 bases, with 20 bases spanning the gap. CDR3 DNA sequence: TGTGCCAGCAGTGAAGTAGGAGTGAGACGAACGGGGGAGACCCAGTACTTC. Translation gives CASSEVGVRRTGETQYF.

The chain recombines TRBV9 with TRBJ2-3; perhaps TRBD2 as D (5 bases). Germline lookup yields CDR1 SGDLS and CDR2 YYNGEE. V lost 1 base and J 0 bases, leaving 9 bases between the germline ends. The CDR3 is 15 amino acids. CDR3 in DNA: TGTGCCAGCAGCGTACTCGGGGTCAGCACAGATACGCAGTATTTT. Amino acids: CASSVLGVSTDTQYF.

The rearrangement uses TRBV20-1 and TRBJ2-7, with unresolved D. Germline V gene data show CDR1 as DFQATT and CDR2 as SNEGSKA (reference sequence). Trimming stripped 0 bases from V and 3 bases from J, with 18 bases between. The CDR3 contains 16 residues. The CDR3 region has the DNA TGCAGTGCTAGAGACGCCTTGCAGGAAGCCCACTACGAGCAGTACTTC. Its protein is CSARDALQEAHYEQYF.

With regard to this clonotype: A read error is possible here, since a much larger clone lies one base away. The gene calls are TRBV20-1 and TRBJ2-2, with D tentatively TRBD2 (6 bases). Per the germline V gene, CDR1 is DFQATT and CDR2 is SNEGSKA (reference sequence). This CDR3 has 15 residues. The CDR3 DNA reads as TGCAGTGCAGGGCGACTAGAGGACAACACCAGGGAGCTGTTTTTT. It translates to CSAGRLEDNTRELFF.

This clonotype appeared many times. CDR3 residues: CASSRMTGGYEQYF. The CDR3 DNA is TGTGCCAGCAGTCGCATGACAGGGGGCTACGAGCAGTACTTC. This chain joins TRBV6-1 and TRBJ2-7; TRBD1 matches 9 bases. V trimming: 5 bases; J trimming: 3 bases; junction bases outside the gene matches: 5. The CDR3 has 14 amino acids. CDR1 and CDR2 (germline): MNHNS, SASEGT.

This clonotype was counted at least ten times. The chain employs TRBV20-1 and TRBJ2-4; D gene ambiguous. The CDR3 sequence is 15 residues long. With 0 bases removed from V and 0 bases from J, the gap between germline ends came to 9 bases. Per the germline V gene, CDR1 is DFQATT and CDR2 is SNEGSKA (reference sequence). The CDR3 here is CSARDLMPAKNIQYF. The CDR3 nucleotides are TGCAGTGCTAGAGATCTTATGCCAGCCAAAAACATTCAGTACTTC.

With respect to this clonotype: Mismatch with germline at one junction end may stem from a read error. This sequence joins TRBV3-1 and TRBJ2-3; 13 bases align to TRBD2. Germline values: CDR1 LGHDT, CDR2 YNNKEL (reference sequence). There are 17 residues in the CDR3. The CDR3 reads CASCQDGLAGVTDTQYF. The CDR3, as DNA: TGTGCCAGCTGCCAAGATGGACTAGCGGGGGTCACAGATACGCAGTATTTT.

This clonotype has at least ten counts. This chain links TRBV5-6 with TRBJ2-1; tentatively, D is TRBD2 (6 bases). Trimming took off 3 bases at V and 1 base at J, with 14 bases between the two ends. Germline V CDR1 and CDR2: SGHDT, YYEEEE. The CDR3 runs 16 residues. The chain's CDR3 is CASSWRVGLSYNEQFF. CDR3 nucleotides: TGTGCCAGCAGCTGGCGGGTCGGACTATCCTACAATGAGCAGTTCTTC.

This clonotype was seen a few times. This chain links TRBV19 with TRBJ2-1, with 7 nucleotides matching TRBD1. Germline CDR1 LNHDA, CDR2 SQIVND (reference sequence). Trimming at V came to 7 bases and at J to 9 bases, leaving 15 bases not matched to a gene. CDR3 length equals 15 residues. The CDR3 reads CASMKLRTGHTEQFF. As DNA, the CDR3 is TGTGCCAGTATGAAGTTGCGGACAGGCCACACTGAGCAGTTCTTC.

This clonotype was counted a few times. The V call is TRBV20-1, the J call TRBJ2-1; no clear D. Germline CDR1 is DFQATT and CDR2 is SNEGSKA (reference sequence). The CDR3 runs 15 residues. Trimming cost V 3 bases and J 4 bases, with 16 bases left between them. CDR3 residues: CSASSAVDGYNEQFF. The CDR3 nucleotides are TGCAGTGCTAGCTCGGCAGTTGATGGGTACAATGAGCAGTTCTTC.

The CDR3 loop reads CSATQGAGGQPQHF. The CDR3 coding sequence is TGCAGTGCTACCCAGGGGGCAGGAGGGCAGCCCCAGCATTTT. The chain combines TRBV20-1 with TRBJ1-5; 8 bases fit TRBD1. Per the germline V gene, CDR1 is DFQATT and CDR2 is SNEGSKA (reference sequence). J gave up 7 bases and V 4 bases, and 9 bases lay outside the gene matches. The CDR3 contains 14 residues.

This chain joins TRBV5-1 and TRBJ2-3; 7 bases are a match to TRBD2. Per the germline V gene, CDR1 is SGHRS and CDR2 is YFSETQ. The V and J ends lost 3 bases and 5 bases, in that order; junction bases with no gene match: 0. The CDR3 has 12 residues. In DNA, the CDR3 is TGCGCCAGCAGCTCTAGCGGAGATACGCAGTATTTT. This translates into CASSSSGDTQYF.

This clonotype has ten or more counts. The CDR3 nucleotides read TGCAGCGTTGGTATGGTGGGGTTGATGTACCAGTACTTC. This gives the protein CSVGMVGLMYQYF. This chain uses TRBV29-1 with TRBJ2-5; D is unclear. This CDR3 region has 13 residues. Germline V gives CDR1 SQVTM, CDR2 ANQGSEA. The germline V and J ends were trimmed by 4 bases and 10 bases, with 19 bases remaining between them. The complete variable domain, with remaining parts taken from reference TRBV29-1 and TRBJ2-5, reads SAVISQKPSRDICQRGTSLTIQCQVDSQVTMMFWYRQQPGQSLTLIATANQGSEATYESGFVIDKFPISRPNLTFSTLTVSNMSPEDSSIYLCSVGMVGLMYQYFGPGTRLLVL.

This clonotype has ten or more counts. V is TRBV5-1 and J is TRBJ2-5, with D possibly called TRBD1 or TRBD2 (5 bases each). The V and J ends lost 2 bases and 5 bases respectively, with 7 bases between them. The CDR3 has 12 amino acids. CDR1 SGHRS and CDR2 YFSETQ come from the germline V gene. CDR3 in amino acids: CASSLEGETQYF. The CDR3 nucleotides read TGCGCCAGCAGCTTAGAGGGGGAGACCCAGTACTTC.